A selection of T cell receptor beta chains follows, all from one sample in a study of blood T cell repertoires in COVID-19. TCRdb's table, derived via immunoSEQ multiplex PCR, lists solely in-frame clones and lacks some. The sample lists approximately 530,000 clones; roughly 91% were seen once. Sequenced material: peripheral blood. The origin of the receptors is a woman in her 50s with COVID-19, enrolled during active disease. CDR3s include the opening cysteine and the closing phenylalanine or tryptophan. D genes are given only for firm matches. Clone size, where shown, is once, few, many, or a class for clones that have expanded.

J: TRBJ1-2; size: NA; V: TRBV6-5; D: TRBD1; length: 15; CDR3: CASSYQLQGGYGYTF; DNA: TGTGCCAGCAGTTACCAGCTTCAGGGGGGCTATGGCTACACCTTC
J: TRBJ2-3; size: NA; V: TRBV6-5; D: NA; length: 15; CDR3: CASSPQGGLTDTQYF; DNA: TGTGCCAGCTCGCCACAGGGCGGGCTCACAGATACGCAGTATTTT
J: TRBJ1-4; size: NA; V: TRBV19; D: NA; length: 15; CDR3: CASSIGGQVAEKLFF; DNA: TGTGCCAGTAGTATTGGGGGCCAGGTGGCTGAAAAACTGTTTTTT
J: TRBJ1-2; size: once; V: TRBV12-5; D: NA; length: 15; CDR3: CASGLVPPRGDGYTF; DNA: TGTGCTAGTGGTTTGGTACCCCCCAGGGGTGATGGCTACACCTTC
J: TRBJ2-7; size: NA; V: TRBV30; D: NA; length: 11; CDR3: CAWSVTGEQYF; DNA: TGTGCCTGGAGTGTAACGGGCGAGCAGTACTTC
J: TRBJ1-6; size: NA; V: TRBV6-1; D: TRBD1; length: 15; CDR3: CASSEPGTATSPLHF; DNA: TGTGCCAGCAGTGAACCAGGGACAGCTACTTCACCCCTCCACTTT
J: TRBJ2-7; size: NA; V: TRBV30; D: NA; length: 12; CDR3: CAGWAGSYEQYF; DNA: TGTGCCGGATGGGCAGGCTCCTACGAGCAGTACTTC
J: TRBJ1-2; size: NA; V: TRBV4-1; D: NA; length: 15; CDR3: CASSQGPRQKDGYTF; DNA: TGCGCCAGCAGCCAAGGACCCCGACAAAAGGATGGCTACACCTTC
J: TRBJ2-7; size: NA; V: TRBV5-1; D: NA; length: 20; CDR3: CASRGGKETAYDARDYEQYF; DNA: TGCGCCAGCAGGGGTGGGAAGGAGACCGCCTATGACGCGAGGGACTACGAGCAGTACTTC
J: TRBJ2-1; size: NA; V: TRBV2; D: TRBD2; length: 16; CDR3: CASSERGLAGGDEQFF; DNA: TGTGCCAGCAGTGAAAGGGGACTAGCGGGGGGAGATGAGCAGTTCTTC
J: TRBJ1-2; size: once; V: TRBV7-9; D: NA; length: 12; CDR3: CASRDTGYGYTF; DNA: TGTGCCAGCCGCGACACCGGCTATGGCTACACCTTC
J: TRBJ2-7; size: NA; V: TRBV30; D: TRBD1; length: 13; CDR3: CAWSRDRGYEQYF; DNA: TGTGCCTGGAGTAGGGACAGGGGCTACGAGCAGTACTTC
J: TRBJ2-2; size: NA; V: TRBV16; D: TRBD1; length: 15; CDR3: CASSRDRGGTGELFF; DNA: TGTGCCAGCAGCCGGGACAGGGGAGGCACCGGGGAGCTGTTTTTT
J: TRBJ2-2; size: NA; V: TRBV6-5; D: TRBD1; length: 13; CDR3: CAGYRGHTGELFF; DNA: TGTGCCGGCTACAGGGGGCACACCGGGGAGCTGTTTTTT
J: TRBJ2-2; size: NA; V: TRBV9; D: TRBD2; length: 15; CDR3: CASSSGTSNTGELFF; DNA: TGTGCCAGCAGCTCCGGGACTAGCAACACCGGGGAGCTGTTTTTT
J: TRBJ1-1; size: NA; V: TRBV6-1; D: NA; length: 14; CDR3: CASSEGSMNTEAFF; DNA: TGTGCCAGCAGTGAGGGCAGCATGAACACTGAAGCTTTCTTT
J: TRBJ2-7; size: NA; V: TRBV10-1; D: TRBD2; length: 15; CDR3: CASSPSGGGSYEQYF; DNA: TGCGCCAGCAGCCCTAGCGGGGGGGGGTCCTACGAGCAGTACTTC
J: TRBJ1-1; size: NA; V: TRBV7-8; D: NA; length: 14; CDR3: CASSLERANTEAFF; DNA: TGTGCCAGCAGCTTAGAGAGGGCTAACACTGAAGCTTTCTTT
J: TRBJ1-4; size: NA; V: TRBV18; D: NA; length: 14; CDR3: CASSPPLGEVELFF; DNA: TGTGCCAGCTCACCCCCCCTGGGGGAGGTGGAACTGTTTTTT
J: TRBJ2-7; size: NA; V: TRBV27; D: TRBD2; length: 15; CDR3: CASSFSGGGAYEQYF; DNA: TGTGCCAGCAGTTTTTCGGGCGGGGGGGCCTACGAGCAGTACTTC